A single sample gave rise to the 15 T cell receptor beta chains below, sequenced in a study of blood T cell repertoires in COVID-19. Data came from immunoSEQ multiplex PCR; TCRdb stores just in-frame clones and leaves some out. Altogether 150,000 to 200,000 clones are present, around four fifths being singletons, with the ten largest covering about 8.3%. Sequenced sample: peripheral blood. All receptors derive from a woman in her sixties or seventies with COVID-19, enrolled during active disease.

CDR3 protein: CASDLGRQGIEAFF. For the CDR3, the DNA is TGTGCCAGCGACTTGGGTCGACAGGGAATCGAAGCTTTCTTT. This chain uses TRBV7-9 with TRBJ1-1, with 7 bases identical to TRBD1. Looked up from germline, CDR1 is SEHNR and CDR2 is FQNEAQ (reference sequence). This CDR3 region has 14 residues. J lost 8 bases, V lost 8 bases, and 14 bases had no gene match.

This chain links TRBV10-3 with TRBJ2-1, with 10 nucleotides matching TRBD1. The CDR3 contains 15 residues. Germline V gene lookup returns CDR1 ENHRY and CDR2 SYGVKD. The V segment lost 8 bases and the J segment 8 bases; nucleotides outside the gene matches: 12. The CDR3 sequence: CAIGKGTGALDEQFF. The CDR3 DNA is TGTGCCATCGGTAAGGGGACAGGGGCGCTGGATGAGCAGTTCTTC.

This sequence joins TRBV18 and TRBJ1-2, with D possibly matching TRBD1 (6 bases). The CDR3 covers 13 residues. The V gene's germline CDR1 is KGHSH and CDR2 LQKENI. Trimming removed 1 base from V and 3 bases from J, with 6 bases in between. The CDR3 DNA sequence: TGTGCCAGCTCACCACAGGGGGACTATGGCTACACCTTC. Residues: CASSPQGDYGYTF.

The gene calls are TRBV5-1 and TRBJ2-7; 8 bases match TRBD2. This CDR3 spans 14 amino acids. Germline values: CDR1 SGHRS, CDR2 YFSETQ. V shed 0 bases, J shed 4 bases, and the junction held 3 bases outside the gene matches. CDR3 loop: CASSLGLASYEQYF. As DNA, the CDR3 is TGCGCCAGCAGCTTGGGACTAGCGAGTTACGAGCAGTACTTC.

This chain links TRBV28 with TRBJ1-2; TRBD1 might be the D (6 bases). From germline, CDR1 is MDHEN and CDR2 SYDVKM. The V and J ends lost 2 bases and 5 bases respectively, with 9 bases between them. The CDR3 runs 13 residues. CDR3 sequence reads: CASSLRQEYGYTF. The CDR3 DNA is TGTGCCAGCAGTTTAAGACAGGAGTATGGCTACACCTTC.

The chain joins TRBV6-2 or TRBV6-3 to TRBJ2-2; TRBD1 aligns across 8 bases. With 7 bases clipped from V and 3 bases from J, the junction kept 10 bases outside the gene matches. The CDR3 sequence is 16 residues long. Germline CDR1 MNHEY, CDR2 SVGEGT. For the CDR3, the DNA is TGTGCCAGCACCCCAAGGGGGACAGGTTACACCGGGGAGCTGTTTTTT. Its protein product is CASTPRGTGYTGELFF.

The CDR3 sequence is CASSDTLLNSPLHF. The CDR3 nucleotides are TGTGCCAGCAGTGACACCTTACTCAATTCACCCCTCCACTTT. This rearrangement joins TRBV6-1 to TRBJ1-6; D unclear. The germline gives CDR1 MNHNS, CDR2 SASEGT. V gave up 3 bases and J gave up 7 bases, with 10 bases separating them. The CDR3 has 14 residues.

This sequence joins TRBV6-5 and TRBJ2-7, with a tentative D call TRBD2 (6 bases). CDR1 is MNHEY, CDR2 SVGAGI, per germline. CDR3 length: 14 residues. The germline V and J ends were trimmed by 5 bases and 3 bases, with 14 bases remaining between them. This CDR3 reads CASSPTTRVYEQYF. The CDR3 DNA reads as TGTGCCAGCAGTCCGACGACTAGAGTCTACGAGCAGTACTTC.

This clone has only a few counts. The chain recombines TRBV27 with TRBJ1-6, with D possibly matching TRBD1 (6 bases). Germline V gene sequence: CDR1 MNHEY, CDR2 SMNVEV (reference sequence). This CDR3 comprises 15 residues. Between the trimmed V and J ends, which lost 8 bases and 4 bases, there was a span of 15 bases. This chain's CDR3 is CASGYLDSYNSPLHF. The CDR3, as DNA: TGTGCCAGCGGGTATCTGGACAGTTATAATTCACCCCTCCACTTT.

V usage is TRBV7-2 and J usage is TRBJ2-4; D is possibly TRBD1 (6 bases). The germline V gene encodes CDR1 SGHTA and CDR2 FQGNSA. The CDR3 spans 15 residues. Trimming removed 1 base at V and 9 bases at J, with 16 bases between. The CDR3 region has the DNA TGTGCCAGCAGCTTAGAACAGGGTATTTTGTCCATTCAGTACTTC. Amino acids: CASSLEQGILSIQYF.

The chain links TRBV6-5 to TRBJ2-3, with 8 nucleotides matching TRBD1. The length of the CDR3 is 15 residues. CDR1 and CDR2 (germline): MNHEY, SVGAGI. The junction had 2 bases not matched to a gene; V was cut back by 2 bases and J by 1 base. Here the CDR3 DNA reads TGTGCCAGCAGTTACCCGGGACAGGGCACAGATACGCAGTATTTT. Translating it yields CASSYPGQGTDTQYF.

V usage is TRBV5-1 and J usage is TRBJ1-1, with TRBD1 matching over 7 bases. V trimming: 5 bases; J trimming: 3 bases; junction bases outside the gene matches: 4. This CDR3 spans 13 amino acids. Germline CDR1 reads SGHRS; CDR2 reads YFSETQ. The CDR3 nucleotides are TGCGCCAGCAGTCGCAGGGGGGACACTGAAGCTTTCTTT. Its translation is CASSRRGDTEAFF.

The rearrangement links TRBV3-1 (or the pseudogene TRBV3-2) to TRBJ1-3, with 7 bases lining up with TRBD1. With V trimmed by 3 bases and J by 2 bases, 4 bases remained unmatched. This CDR3 contains 15 residues. The V gene's germline CDR1 is LGHDT and CDR2 YNNKEL (reference sequence). CDR3 sequence (DNA): TGTGCCAGCAGCCATACAGGGGTAACTGGAAACACCATATATTTT. It translates to CASSHTGVTGNTIYF.

This chain joins TRBV5-1 and TRBJ2-7; the match to TRBD1 covers 7 bases. Trimming removed 2 bases from V and 3 bases from J; junction bases left unmatched: 5. The length of the CDR3 is 14 residues. Germline V gene lookup returns CDR1 SGHRS and CDR2 YFSETQ. The CDR3 DNA reads as TGCGCCAGCAGCTTATCAGCAGGGGGCTACGAGCAGTACTTC. Encoded protein: CASSLSAGGYEQYF.

The J gene is TRBJ2-7, the V gene TRBV7-7, with TRBD1 matching over 9 bases. Germline V lookup: CDR1 SSHAT, CDR2 FNYEAQ (reference sequence). J lost 4 bases, V lost 5 bases, and 3 bases had no gene match. The CDR3 totals 13 residues. The CDR3 loop reads CASSPGQGYEQYF. The DNA for the CDR3 is TGTGCCAGCAGCCCGGGACAGGGTTACGAGCAGTACTTC.